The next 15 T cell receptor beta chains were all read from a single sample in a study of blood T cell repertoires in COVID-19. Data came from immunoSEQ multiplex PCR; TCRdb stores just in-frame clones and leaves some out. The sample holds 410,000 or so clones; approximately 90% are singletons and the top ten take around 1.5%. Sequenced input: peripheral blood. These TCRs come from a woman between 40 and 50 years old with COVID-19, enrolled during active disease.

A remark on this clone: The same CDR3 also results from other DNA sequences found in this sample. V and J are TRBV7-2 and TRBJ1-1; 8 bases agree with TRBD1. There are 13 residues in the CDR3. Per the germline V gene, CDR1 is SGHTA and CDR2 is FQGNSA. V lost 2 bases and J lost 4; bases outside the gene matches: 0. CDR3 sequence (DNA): TGTGCCAGCAGCTTAACAGGGGGCACTGAAGCTTTCTTT. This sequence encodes CASSLTGGTEAFF.

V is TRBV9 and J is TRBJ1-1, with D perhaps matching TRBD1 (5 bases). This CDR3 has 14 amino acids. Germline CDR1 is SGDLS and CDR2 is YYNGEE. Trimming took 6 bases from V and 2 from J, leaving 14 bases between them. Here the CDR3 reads CASKPGGGNTEAFF. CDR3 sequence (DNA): TGTGCCAGCAAGCCCGGGGGGGGTAACACTGAAGCTTTCTTT.

The CDR3, as DNA: TGTGCCAGCAGCCAAAGAGGGGGACAGGGGAGCTCCTATAATTCACCCCTCCACTTT. This encodes CASSQRGGQGSSYNSPLHF. The chain employs TRBV21-1 and TRBJ1-6; TRBD1 was called by the table and not checked on the DNA. TRBV21-1 is classified as a pseudogene. CDR3 size: 19 residues.

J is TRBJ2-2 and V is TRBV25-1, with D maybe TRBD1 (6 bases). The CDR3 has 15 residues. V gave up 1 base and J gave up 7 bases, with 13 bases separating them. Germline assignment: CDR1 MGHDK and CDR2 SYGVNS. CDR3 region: CASSEFGGGGGELFF. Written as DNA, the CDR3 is TGTGCCAGCAGTGAATTTGGGGGCGGAGGCGGGGAGCTGTTTTTT.

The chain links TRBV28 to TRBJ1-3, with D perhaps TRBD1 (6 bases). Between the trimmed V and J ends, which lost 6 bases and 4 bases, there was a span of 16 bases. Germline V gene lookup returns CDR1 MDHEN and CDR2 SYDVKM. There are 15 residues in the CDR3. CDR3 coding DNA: TGTGCCAGCAGCCCCGGGGGGGCTTCGGGAAACACCATATATTTT. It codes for CASSPGGASGNTIYF.

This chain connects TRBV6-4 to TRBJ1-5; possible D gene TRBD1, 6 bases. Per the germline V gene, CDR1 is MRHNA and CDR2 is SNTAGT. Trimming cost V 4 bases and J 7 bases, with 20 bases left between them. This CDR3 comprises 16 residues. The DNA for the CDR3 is TGTGCCAGCAGTGGGCCGGGACACTCAACGGAACAGCCCCAGCATTTT. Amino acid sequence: CASSGPGHSTEQPQHF.

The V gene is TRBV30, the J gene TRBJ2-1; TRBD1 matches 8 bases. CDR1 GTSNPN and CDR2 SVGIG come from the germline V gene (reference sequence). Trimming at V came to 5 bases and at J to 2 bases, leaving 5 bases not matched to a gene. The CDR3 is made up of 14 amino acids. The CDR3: CAWRTGSAYNEQFF. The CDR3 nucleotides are TGTGCCTGGCGGACAGGGAGTGCCTACAATGAGCAGTTCTTC.

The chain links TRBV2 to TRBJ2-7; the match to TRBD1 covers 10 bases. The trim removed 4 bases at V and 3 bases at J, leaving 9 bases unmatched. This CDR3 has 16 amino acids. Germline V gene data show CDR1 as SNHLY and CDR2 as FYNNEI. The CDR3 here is CASSGQTGQGRYEQYF. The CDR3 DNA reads TGTGCCAGCAGTGGTCAAACGGGACAGGGGCGCTACGAGCAGTACTTC.

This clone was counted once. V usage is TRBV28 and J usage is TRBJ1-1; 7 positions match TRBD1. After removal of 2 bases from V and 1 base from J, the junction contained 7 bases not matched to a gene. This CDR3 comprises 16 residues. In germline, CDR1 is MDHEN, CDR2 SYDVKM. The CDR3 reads CASSLIRGQRNTEAFF. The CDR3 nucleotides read TGTGCCAGCAGTTTAATCCGGGGACAGAGGAACACTGAAGCTTTCTTT. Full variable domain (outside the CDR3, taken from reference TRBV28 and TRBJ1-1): DVKVTQSSRYLVKRTGEKVFLECVQDMDHENMFWYRQDPGLGLRLIYFSYDVKMKEKGDIPEGYSVSREKKERFSLILESASTNQTSMYLCASSLIRGQRNTEAFFGQGTRLTVV.

The CDR3 sequence: CASSPPGGVGYTF. CDR3 in DNA: TGTGCCAGCAGTCCCCCTGGAGGGGTTGGCTACACCTTC. The genes are TRBV28 and TRBJ1-2, with a possible D match to TRBD1 (5 bases). V shed 5 bases and J shed 7 bases, with 14 bases lying between them. Per the germline V gene, CDR1 is MDHEN and CDR2 is SYDVKM. This CDR3 contains 13 residues.

Here the CDR3 reads CASSSGTSGTYEQYF. CDR3 DNA sequence: TGCGCCAGCAGCTCAGGGACTAGCGGGACATACGAGCAGTACTTC. The chain employs TRBV5-1 and TRBJ2-7; 13 bases map to TRBD2. Germline V gene data show CDR1 as SGHRS and CDR2 as YFSETQ. This CDR3 contains 15 residues. The junction had 4 bases not matched to a gene; V was cut back by 3 bases and J by 4 bases.

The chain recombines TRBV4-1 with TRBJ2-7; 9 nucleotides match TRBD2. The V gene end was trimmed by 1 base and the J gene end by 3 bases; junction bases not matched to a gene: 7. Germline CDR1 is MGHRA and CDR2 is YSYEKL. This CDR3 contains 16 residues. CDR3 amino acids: CASSQGNSGRIYEQYF. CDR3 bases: TGCGCCAGCAGCCAAGGAAATAGCGGGAGAATCTACGAGCAGTACTTC.

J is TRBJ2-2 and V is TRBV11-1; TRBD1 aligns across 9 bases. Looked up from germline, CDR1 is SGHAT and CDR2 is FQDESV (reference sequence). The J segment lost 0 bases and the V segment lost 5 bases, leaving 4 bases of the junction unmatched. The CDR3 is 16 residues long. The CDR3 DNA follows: TGTGCCAGCAGCCCTCGGACAGGGGCGAACACCGGGGAGCTGTTTTTT. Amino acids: CASSPRTGANTGELFF. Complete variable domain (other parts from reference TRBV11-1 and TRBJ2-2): EAEVAQSPRYKITEKSQAVAFWCDPISGHATLYWYRQILGQGPELLVQFQDESVVDDSQLPKDRFSAERLKGVDSTLKIQPAELGDSAMYLCASSPRTGANTGELFFGEGSRLTVL.

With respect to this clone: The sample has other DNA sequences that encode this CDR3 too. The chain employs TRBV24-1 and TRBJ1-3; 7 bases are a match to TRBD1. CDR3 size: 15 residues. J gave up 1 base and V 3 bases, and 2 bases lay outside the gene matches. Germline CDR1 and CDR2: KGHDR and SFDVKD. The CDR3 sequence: CATSDPTGSGNTIYF. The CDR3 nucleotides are TGTGCCACCAGTGATCCGACAGGGTCTGGAAACACCATATATTTT.

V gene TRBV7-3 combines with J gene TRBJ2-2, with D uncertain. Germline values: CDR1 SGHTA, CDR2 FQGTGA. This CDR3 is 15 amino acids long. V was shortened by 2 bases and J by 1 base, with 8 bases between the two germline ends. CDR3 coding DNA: TGTGCCAGCAGCTTACAGTCTTTGAACACCGGGGAGCTGTTTTTT. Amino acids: CASSLQSLNTGELFF.